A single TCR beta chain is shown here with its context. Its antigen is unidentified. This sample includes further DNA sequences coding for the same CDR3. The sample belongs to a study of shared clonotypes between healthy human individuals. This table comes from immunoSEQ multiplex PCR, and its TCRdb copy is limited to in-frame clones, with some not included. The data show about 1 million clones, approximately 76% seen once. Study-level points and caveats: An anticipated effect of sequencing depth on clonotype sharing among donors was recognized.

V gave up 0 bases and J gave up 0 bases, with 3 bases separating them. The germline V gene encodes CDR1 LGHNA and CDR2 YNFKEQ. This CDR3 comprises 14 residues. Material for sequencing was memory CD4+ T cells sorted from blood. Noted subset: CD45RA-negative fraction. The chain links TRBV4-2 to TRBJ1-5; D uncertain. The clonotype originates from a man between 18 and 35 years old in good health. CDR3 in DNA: TGTGCCAGCAGCCAAGATGATAGCAATCAGCCCCAGCATTTT. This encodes CASSQDDSNQPQHF.